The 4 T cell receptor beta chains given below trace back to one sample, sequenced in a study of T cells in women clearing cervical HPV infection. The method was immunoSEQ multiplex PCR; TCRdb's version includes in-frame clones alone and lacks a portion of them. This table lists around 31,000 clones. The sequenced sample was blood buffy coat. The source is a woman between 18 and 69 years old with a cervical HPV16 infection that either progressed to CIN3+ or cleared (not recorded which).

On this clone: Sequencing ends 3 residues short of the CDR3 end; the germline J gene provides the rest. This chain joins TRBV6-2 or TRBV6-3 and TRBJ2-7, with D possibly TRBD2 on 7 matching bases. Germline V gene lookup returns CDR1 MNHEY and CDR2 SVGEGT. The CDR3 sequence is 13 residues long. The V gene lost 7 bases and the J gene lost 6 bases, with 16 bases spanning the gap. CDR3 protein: CASTPRGAGEQYF. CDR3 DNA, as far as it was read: TGTGCCAGCACCCCACGGGGGGCGGGCGAG.

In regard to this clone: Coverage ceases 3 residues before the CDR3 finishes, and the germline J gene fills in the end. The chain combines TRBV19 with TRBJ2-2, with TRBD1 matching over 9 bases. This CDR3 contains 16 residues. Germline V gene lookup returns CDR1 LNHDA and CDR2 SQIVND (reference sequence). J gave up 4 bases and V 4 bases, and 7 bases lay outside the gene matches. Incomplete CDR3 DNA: TGTGCCAGTAGTACGACTTGGGACAGGGTCACCGGGGAG. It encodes CASSTTWDRVTGE. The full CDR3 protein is CASSTTWDRVTGELFF.

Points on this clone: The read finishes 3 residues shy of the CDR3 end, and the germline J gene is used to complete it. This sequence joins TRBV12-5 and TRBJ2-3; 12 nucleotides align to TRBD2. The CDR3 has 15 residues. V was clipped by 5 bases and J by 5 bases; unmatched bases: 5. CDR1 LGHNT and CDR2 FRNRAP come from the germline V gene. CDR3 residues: CASGTGLAGLDTQYF. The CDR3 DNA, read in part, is TGTGCTAGTGGTACAGGACTAGCGGGGTTAGATACG.

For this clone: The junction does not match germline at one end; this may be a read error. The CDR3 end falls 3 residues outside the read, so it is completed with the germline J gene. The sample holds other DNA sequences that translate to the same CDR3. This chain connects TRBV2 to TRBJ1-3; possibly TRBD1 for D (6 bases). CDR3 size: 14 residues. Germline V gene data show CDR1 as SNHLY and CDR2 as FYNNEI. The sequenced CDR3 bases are TGTGCCAGCAGTGGGACAGACTCTGGAAACACT. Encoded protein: CASSGTDSGNT. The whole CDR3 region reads CASSGTDSGNTIYF. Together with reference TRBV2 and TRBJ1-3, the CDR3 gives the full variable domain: EPEVTQTPSHQVTQMGQEVILRCVPISNHLYFYWYRQILGQKVEFLVSFYNNEISEKSEIFDDQFSVERPDGSNFTLKIRSTKLEDSAMYFCASSGTDSGNTIYFGEGSWLTVV.